The clone carrying this T cell receptor (beta chain) was counted a few times. Its antigen is still unknown. This entry is derived from a study of glioma-infiltrating T cells. V lost 4 bases, J lost 5 bases, and 8 bases stayed unmatched. CDR3 length equals 15 residues. Using RNA template, CDR3s of TCR alpha and beta were amplified with iRepertoire arm-PCR. Tissue mRNA or PBMC total RNA, roughly 100-400 ng, went into one-step reverse transcription and amplification. TCRdb independently ran MiXCR on the multiplex PCR reads; one entry per CDR3 protein. The table has around 100,000 distinct CDR3 sequences, around 29% seen once; the top ten hold around 40%. Whole-study results and caveats: Only very few CDR3 sequences appeared in both tissue and blood. Gliomas, especially low-grade, showed above-expected tissue-blood divergence; non-neoplastic patients showed below.

Sequenced input: glioma tissue, nonneoplastic brain tissue, or PBMCs (not recorded which). This clonotype was obtained from a human donor with low-grade glioma or glioblastoma, undergoing nonglioma brain surgery, or in good health (not recorded which). J is TRBJ2-5 and V is TRBV12-3 or TRBV12-4, with 9 bases identical to TRBD2. CDR3 nucleotide sequence: TGTGCCAGCAGTTCCAGCGGGGGGTCCGGGGAGACCCAGTACTTC. It is translated as CASSSSGGSGETQYF.